This TCR beta chain was sequenced during a study of post-analysis software for immune sequencing data. Points from the study as a whole: With TRBV5-6, TRBV5-1 and TRBV20-1 included, 4 or 5 TRBV segments were more frequent in patients than in controls.

To note about this clonotype: The antigen is not known.

The TCR beta cDNA libraries carried unique molecular identifiers. A single record per CDR3 protein comes from TCRdb applying MiXCR to the PCR reads. In the table there are 350,000 to 450,000 distinct CDR3 sequences, less than 35% of which are singletons. CDR1 is LGHDT and CDR2 is YNNKEL in the germline V gene (reference sequence). This CDR3 spans 12 amino acids. Trimming stripped 6 bases from V and 7 bases from J, with 12 bases between. Sequenced input: blood. J is TRBJ1-1 and V is TRBV3-1; no clear D. The sequence came from a girl between 5 and 17 years old with multiple sclerosis. CDR3 coding DNA: TGTGCCAGCAGGGTCAAAGCGTTTGAAGCTTTCTTT. It translates to CASRVKAFEAFF.